This T cell receptor beta chain emerged from a study of T cell responses to AZD1222 COVID-19 vaccine. Sequenced by immunoSEQ multiplex PCR; TCRdb stores in-frame clones only, minus some. This sample has 90,000 to 120,000 clones, with roughly nine tenths found just once. Concerning this clone itself: Its antigen is not identified.

Notes on the study in general: Reports say nearly half of spike-specific TCRs go after unmutated variant regions.

V lost 0 bases to trimming and J lost 4 bases, with 5 bases between them. The germline V gene has CDR1 SGHDN and CDR2 FVKESK. The CDR3 extends over 13 amino acids. The material sequenced was peripheral blood, taken on day 0 of AZD1222 vaccination. This TCR came from an adult in good health. The chain combines TRBV14 with TRBJ2-3, with no clear D. The CDR3 reads CASSQDLADTQYF. The CDR3 nucleotides read TGTGCCAGCAGCCAAGATCTCGCAGATACGCAGTATTTT.